The entry below describes one TCR beta chain. Original processing methods: From reference gene primer amplification, estimates of nucleated cell counts were derived. Clones were read by immunoSEQ multiplex PCR, and TCRdb kept only the in-frame ones, dropping some. The DNA was the basis for D and trimming; V, J and clone size are from that table. In the table there are 130,000 to 150,000 clones, around 84% of which are singletons. The CDR3 covers 18 residues. Germline CDR1 reads SGHKS; CDR2 reads YYEKEE (reference sequence). With V trimmed by 4 bases and J by 0 bases, 4 bases remained unmatched. This sample is part of a study of blood T cell repertoires in COVID-19. For the study at large: The United States, Italy and Spain supplied acute and convalescent COVID-19 samples. From T cells, B-cell-depleted T cells, or PBMCs came the material, which was cDNA or gDNA.

Sequenced: peripheral blood. This receptor was taken from a human donor in a cohort sampled during active COVID-19. The V and J genes are TRBV5-5 and TRBJ2-2; 15 bases align to TRBD2. Here the CDR3 reads CASSAGLAGGPNTGELFF. CDR3 DNA sequence: TGTGCCAGCAGCGCAGGACTAGCGGGAGGGCCGAACACCGGGGAGCTGTTTTTT.